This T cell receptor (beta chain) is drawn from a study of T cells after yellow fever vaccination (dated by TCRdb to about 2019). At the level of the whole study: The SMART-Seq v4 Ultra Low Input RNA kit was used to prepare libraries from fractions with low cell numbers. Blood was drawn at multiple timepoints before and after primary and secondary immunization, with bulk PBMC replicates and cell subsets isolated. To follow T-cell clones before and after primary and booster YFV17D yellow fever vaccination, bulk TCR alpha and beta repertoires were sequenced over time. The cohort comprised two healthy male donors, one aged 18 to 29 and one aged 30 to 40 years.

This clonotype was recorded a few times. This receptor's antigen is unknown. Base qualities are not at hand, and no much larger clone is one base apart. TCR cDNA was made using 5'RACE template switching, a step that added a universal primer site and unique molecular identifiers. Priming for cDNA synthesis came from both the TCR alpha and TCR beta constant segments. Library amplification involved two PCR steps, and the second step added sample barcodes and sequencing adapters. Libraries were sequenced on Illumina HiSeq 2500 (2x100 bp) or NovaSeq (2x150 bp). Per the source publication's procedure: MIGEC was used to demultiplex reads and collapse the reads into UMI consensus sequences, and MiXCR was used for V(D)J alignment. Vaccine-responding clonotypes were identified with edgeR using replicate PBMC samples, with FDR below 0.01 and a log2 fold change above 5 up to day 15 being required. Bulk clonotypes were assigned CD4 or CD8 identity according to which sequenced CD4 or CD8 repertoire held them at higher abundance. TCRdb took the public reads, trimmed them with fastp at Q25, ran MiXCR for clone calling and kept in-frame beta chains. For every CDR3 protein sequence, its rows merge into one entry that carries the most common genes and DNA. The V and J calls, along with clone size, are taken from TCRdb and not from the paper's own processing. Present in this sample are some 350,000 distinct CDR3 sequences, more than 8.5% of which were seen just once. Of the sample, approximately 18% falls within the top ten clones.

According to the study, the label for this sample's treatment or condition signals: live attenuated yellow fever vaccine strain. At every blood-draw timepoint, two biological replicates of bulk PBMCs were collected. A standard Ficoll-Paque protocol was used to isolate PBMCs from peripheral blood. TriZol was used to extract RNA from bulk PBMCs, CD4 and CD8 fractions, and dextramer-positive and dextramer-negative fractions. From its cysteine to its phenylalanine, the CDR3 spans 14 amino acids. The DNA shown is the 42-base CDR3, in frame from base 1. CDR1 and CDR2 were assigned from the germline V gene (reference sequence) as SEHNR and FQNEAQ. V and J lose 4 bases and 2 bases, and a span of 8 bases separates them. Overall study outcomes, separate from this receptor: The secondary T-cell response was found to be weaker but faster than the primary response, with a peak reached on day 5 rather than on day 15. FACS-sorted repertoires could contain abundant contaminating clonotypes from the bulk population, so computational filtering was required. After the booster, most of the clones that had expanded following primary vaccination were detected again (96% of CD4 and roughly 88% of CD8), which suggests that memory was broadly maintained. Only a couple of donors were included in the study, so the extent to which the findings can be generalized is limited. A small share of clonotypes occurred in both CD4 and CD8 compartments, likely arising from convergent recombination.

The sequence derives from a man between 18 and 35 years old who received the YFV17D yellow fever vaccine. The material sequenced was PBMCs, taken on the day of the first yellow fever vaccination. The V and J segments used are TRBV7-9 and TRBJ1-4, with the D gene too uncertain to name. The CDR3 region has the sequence CASSSAATNEKLFF. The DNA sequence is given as TGTGCCAGCAGCTCCGCCGCGACTAATGAAAAACTGTTTTTT.